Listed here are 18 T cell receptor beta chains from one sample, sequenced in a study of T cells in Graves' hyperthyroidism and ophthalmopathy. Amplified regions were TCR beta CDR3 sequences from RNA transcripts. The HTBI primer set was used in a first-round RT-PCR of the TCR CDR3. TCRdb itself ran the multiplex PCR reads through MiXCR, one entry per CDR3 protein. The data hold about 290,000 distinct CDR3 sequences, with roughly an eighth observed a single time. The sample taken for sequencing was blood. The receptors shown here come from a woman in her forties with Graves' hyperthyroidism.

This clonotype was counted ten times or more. CDR3 sequence: CASSPRGPGRAASTDTQYF. The CDR3 DNA reads TGTGCCAGCAGTCCAAGAGGTCCGGGACGCGCGGCTAGCACAGATACGCAGTATTTT. The chain links TRBV12-3 or TRBV12-4 to TRBJ2-3; D may correspond to TRBD1 or TRBD2 (5 bases each). The CDR3 consists of 19 residues. The V gene lost 5 bases and the J gene lost 0 bases, with 24 bases spanning the gap.

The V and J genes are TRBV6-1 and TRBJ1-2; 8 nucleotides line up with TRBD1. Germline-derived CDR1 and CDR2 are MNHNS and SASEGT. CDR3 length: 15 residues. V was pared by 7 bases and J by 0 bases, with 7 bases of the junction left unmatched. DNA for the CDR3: TGTGCCAGCACGAACTCCAGGGGGCCTAACTATGGCTACACCTTC. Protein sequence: CASTNSRGPNYGYTF.

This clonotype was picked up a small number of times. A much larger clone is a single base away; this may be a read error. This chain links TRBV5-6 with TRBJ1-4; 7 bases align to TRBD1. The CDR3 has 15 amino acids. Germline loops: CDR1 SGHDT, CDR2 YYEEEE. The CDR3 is CASSLLGTENEKLLF. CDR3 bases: TGTGCCAGCAGCTTGTTGGGGACAGAAAATGAAAAACTGCTTTTT.

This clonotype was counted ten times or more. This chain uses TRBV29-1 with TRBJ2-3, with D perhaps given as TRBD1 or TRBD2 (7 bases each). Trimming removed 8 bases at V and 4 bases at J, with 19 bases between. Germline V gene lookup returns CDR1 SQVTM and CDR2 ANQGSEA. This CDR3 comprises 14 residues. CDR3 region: CSLLRGGEADTQYF. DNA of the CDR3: TGCAGCCTTCTCAGGGGGGGCGAGGCAGATACGCAGTATTTT.

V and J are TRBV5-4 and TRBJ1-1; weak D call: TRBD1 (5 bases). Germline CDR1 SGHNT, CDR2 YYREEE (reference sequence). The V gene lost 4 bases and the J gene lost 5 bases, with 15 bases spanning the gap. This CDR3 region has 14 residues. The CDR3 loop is CASSLQDPGTEAFF. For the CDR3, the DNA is TGTGCCAGCAGCCTACAGGACCCGGGTACTGAAGCTTTCTTT.

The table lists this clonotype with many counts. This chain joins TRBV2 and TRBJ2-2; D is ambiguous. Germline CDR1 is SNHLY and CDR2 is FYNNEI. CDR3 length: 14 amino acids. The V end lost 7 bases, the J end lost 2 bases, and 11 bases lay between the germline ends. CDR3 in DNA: TGTGCCAGCACTACCCTCCTTAACACCGGGGAGCTGTTTTTT. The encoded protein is CASTTLLNTGELFF. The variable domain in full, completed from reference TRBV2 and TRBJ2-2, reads EPEVTQTPSHQVTQMGQEVILRCVPISNHLYFYWYRQILGQKVEFLVSFYNNEISEKSEIFDDQFSVERPDGSNFTLKIRSTKLEDSAMYFCASTTLLNTGELFFGEGSRLTVL.

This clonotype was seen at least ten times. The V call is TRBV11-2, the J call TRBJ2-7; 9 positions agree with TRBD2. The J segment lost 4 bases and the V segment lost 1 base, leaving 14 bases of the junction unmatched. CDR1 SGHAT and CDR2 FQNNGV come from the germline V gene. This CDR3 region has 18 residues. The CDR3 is CASSLVGVAGASKYEQYF. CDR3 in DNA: TGTGCCAGCAGCTTAGTTGGGGTAGCGGGAGCATCTAAGTACGAGCAGTACTTC.

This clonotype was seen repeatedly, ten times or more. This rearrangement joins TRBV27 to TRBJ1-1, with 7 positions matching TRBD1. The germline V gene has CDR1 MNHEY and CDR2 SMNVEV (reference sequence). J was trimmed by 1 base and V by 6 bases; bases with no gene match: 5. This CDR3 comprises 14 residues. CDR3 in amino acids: CASSTDRRNTEAFF. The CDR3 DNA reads TGTGCCAGCAGCACGGACAGGAGGAACACTGAAGCTTTCTTT.

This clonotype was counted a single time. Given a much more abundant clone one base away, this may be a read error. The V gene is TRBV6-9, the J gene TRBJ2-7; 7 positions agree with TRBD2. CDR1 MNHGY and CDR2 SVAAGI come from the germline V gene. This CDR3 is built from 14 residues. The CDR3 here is CASSSGLGTYERYF. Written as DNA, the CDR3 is TGTGCCAGCAGTTCTGGACTAGGTACCTACGAGCGGTACTTC.

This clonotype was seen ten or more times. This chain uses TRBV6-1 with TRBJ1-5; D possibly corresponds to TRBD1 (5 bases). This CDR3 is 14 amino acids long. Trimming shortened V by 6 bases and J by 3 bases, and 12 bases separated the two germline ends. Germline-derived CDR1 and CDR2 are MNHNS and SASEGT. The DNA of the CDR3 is TGTGCCAGCAGCGAGACAGCTCTCAATCAGCCCCAGCATTTT. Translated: CASSETALNQPQHF.

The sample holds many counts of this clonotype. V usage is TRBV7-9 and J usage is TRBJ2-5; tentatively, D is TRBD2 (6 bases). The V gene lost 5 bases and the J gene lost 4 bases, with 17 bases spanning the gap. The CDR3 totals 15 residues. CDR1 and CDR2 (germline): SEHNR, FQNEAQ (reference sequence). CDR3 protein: CASSPRGGPGETQYF. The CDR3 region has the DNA TGTGCCAGCAGCCCCCGCGGAGGGCCGGGAGAGACCCAGTACTTC.

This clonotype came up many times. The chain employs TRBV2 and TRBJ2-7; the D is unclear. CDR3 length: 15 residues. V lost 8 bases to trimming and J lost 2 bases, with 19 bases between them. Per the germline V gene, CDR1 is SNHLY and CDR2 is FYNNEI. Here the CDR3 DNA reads TGTGCCAGCGGGGTCAGTGGGCAGGTGGCCTACGAGCAGTACTTC. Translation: CASGVSGQVAYEQYF. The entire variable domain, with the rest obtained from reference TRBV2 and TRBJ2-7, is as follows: EPEVTQTPSHQVTQMGQEVILRCVPISNHLYFYWYRQILGQKVEFLVSFYNNEISEKSEIFDDQFSVERPDGSNFTLKIRSTKLEDSAMYFCASGVSGQVAYEQYFGPGTRLTVT.

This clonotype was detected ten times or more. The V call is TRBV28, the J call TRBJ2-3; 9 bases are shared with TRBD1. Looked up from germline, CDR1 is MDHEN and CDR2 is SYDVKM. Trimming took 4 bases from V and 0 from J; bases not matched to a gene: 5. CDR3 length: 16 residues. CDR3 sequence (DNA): TGTGCCAGCAGTTGGAACAGGGGGCGTAGCACAGATACGCAGTATTTT. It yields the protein CASSWNRGRSTDTQYF.

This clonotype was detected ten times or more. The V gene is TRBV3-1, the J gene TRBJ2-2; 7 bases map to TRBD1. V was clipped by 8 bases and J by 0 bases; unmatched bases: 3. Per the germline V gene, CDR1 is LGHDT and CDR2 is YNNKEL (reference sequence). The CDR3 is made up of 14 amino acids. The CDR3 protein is CASRGQANTGELFF. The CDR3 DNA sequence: TGTGCCAGCCGAGGACAGGCGAACACCGGGGAGCTGTTTTTT.

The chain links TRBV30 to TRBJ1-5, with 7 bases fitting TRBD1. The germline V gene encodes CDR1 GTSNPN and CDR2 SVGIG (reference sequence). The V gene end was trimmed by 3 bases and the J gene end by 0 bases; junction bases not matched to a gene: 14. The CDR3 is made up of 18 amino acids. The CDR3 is CAWSDGQVFLYSNQPQHF. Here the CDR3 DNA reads TGTGCCTGGAGCGATGGACAGGTTTTTTTATATAGCAATCAGCCCCAGCATTTT.

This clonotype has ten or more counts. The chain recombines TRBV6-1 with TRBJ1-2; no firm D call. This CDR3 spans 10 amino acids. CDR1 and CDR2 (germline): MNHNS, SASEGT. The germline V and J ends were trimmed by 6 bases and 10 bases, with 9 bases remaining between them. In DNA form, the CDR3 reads TGTGCCAGCAGAGTCCGAGACTACACCTTC. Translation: CASRVRDYTF.

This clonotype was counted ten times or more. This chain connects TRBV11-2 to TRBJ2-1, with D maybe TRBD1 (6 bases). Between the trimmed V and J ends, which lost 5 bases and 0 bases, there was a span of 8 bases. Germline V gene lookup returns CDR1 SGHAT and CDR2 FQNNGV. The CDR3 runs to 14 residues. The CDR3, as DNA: TGTGCCAGCAGCACAGGGAGCTCCTACAATGAGCAGTTCTTC. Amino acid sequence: CASSTGSSYNEQFF.

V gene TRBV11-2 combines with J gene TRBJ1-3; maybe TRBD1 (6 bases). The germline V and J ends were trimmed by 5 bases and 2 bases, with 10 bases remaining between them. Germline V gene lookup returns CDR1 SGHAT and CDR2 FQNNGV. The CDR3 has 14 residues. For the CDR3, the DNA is TGTGCCAGCAGCCCCGGGACACCTGGAAACACCATATATTTT. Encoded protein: CASSPGTPGNTIYF.